This T cell receptor beta chain comes out of a study of T cells after yellow fever vaccination. About the research overall: Preparation of the low-cell-number fractions used SMART-Seq v4 Ultra Low Input.

Overall study results and limits: Peaking on day 5 versus 15, the secondary response was faster but weaker.

Regarding this clonotype: Its antigen is unidentified.

5'RACE template switching produced TCR cDNA carrying a universal primer site and UMIs. MiXCR, run by TCRdb on the 5' RACE reads, gives a single entry per CDR3 protein. The sample yields over 130,000 distinct CDR3 sequences, about 7.7% seen once. Trimming took 1 base from V and 6 from J; bases not matched to a gene: 5. Germline lookup yields CDR1 SGHNT and CDR2 YYREEE (reference sequence). The CDR3 extends over 15 amino acids. The sample in question was CD4+ T cells sorted from PBMCs, obtained 5 days after the yellow fever booster vaccination. The clonotype originates from a man under 40 who received the YFV17D yellow fever vaccine. This rearrangement joins TRBV5-4 to TRBJ2-7; TRBD2 matches at 12 bases. CDR3 sequence reads: CASSLKTSGRFEQYF. The DNA for the CDR3 is TGTGCCAGCAGCTTGAAGACTAGCGGGAGATTCGAGCAGTACTTC. Filled out from reference TRBV5-4 and TRBJ2-7, the complete variable domain reads ETGVTQSPTHLIKTRGQQVTLRCSSQSGHNTVSWYQQALGQGPQFIFQYYREEENGRGNFPPRFSGLQFPNYSSELNVNALELDDSALYLCASSLKTSGRFEQYFGPGTRLTVT.